One and the same sample provided the 2 T cell receptor beta chains below, sequenced in a study of immune cell composition in non-small cell lung cancer. Only in-frame clones appear in the TCRdb table, and some are missing; sequencing was by immunoSEQ multiplex PCR. The sample lists around 1,100 clones, about 80% occurring once. What was sequenced was lung tumor tissue. These receptors were obtained from a human donor with non-small cell lung cancer.

The sample holds one count of this clone. V is TRBV30 and J is TRBJ1-1, with 10 bases lining up with TRBD1. The CDR3 covers 12 residues. Germline CDR1 GTSNPN, CDR2 SVGIG (reference sequence). With V trimmed by 5 bases and J by 7 bases, 4 bases remained unmatched. This CDR3 is CAWDRDRGEAFF. CDR3 in DNA: TGTGCCTGGGACCGGGACAGGGGTGAAGCTTTCTTT.

V is TRBV29-1 and J is TRBJ2-2, with a tentative D call TRBD1 (6 bases). Trimming left V 5 bases short and J 3 bases short, with 19 bases between. This CDR3 comprises 16 residues. CDR1 and CDR2 from the germline V gene are SQVTM and ANQGSEA. This chain's CDR3 is CSVTQGQGKDTGELFF. Here the CDR3 DNA reads TGCAGCGTTACCCAGGGGCAGGGGAAGGACACCGGGGAGCTGTTTTTT.